The next 25 T cell receptor beta chains were all read from a single sample in a study of blood T cell repertoires in COVID-19. TCRdb's copy holds only in-frame clones and misses some; the assay was immunoSEQ multiplex PCR. The table records a few hundred thousand clones, around 88% of them present only once. The sample was PBMCs or T cells enriched from blood (not recorded which). The receptors were gathered from a woman aged 40 to 50 who had recovered from COVID-19.

On this clone: Other DNA sequences in this specimen translate into the identical CDR3. This sequence joins TRBV4-3 and TRBJ2-2, with D unclear. The germline V gene has CDR1 LGHNA and CDR2 YSLEER. Trimming left V 0 bases short and J 5 bases short, with 7 bases between. The CDR3 has 14 residues. The CDR3 nucleotides are TGCGCCAGCAGCCAAGATCGGGTGACCGGGGAGCTGTTTTTT. Translated, it gives CASSQDRVTGELFF.

The chain combines TRBV5-8 with TRBJ1-5; 10 bases line up with TRBD1. The length of the CDR3 is 18 residues. Germline CDR1 and CDR2: SGHTS and YDEGEE. Trimming removed 4 bases from V and 1 base from J; junction bases left unmatched: 11. CDR3 DNA: TGTGCCAGCAGCCACACGACAGGGGGCGCAGGGAGCAATCAGCCCCAGCATTTT. This sequence encodes CASSHTTGGAGSNQPQHF.

V gene TRBV7-2 combines with J gene TRBJ2-7, with D possibly TRBD1 on 6 matching bases. V was trimmed by 5 bases and J by 7 bases, leaving 15 bases between them. CDR1 and CDR2 (germline): SGHTA, FQGNSA. The CDR3 has 13 residues. The CDR3: CASSKFDRREQYF. CDR3 in DNA: TGTGCCAGCAGCAAATTCGACAGGCGTGAGCAGTACTTC.

The V call is TRBV7-2, the J call TRBJ2-7; possible D gene TRBD1, 5 bases. The ends were cut back, 5 bases at V and 2 bases at J, with 10 bases in the middle. The CDR3 loop spans 13 amino acids. Germline V gene sequence: CDR1 SGHTA, CDR2 FQGNSA. DNA for the CDR3: TGTGCCAGCAGCACCCTAGGGGCCTACGAGCAGTACTTC. This sequence encodes CASSTLGAYEQYF.

V is TRBV10-3 and J is TRBJ2-1; TRBD1 agrees at 9 bases. The CDR3 is made up of 16 amino acids. The junction had 9 bases not matched to a gene; V was cut back by 4 bases and J by 5 bases. The germline CDR1 and CDR2 sequences are ENHRY and SYGVKD. In DNA, the CDR3 is TGTGCCATCAGTGGGAAGACAGGGGGGACAAACAATGAGCAGTTCTTC. It is translated as CAISGKTGGTNNEQFF.

This chain connects TRBV15 to TRBJ1-6, with 9 bases lining up with TRBD1. V lost 5 bases to trimming and J lost 7 bases; unmatched junction nucleotides: 9. CDR1 and CDR2 (germline): LNHNV, YYDKDF (reference sequence). The CDR3 is made up of 16 amino acids. The CDR3 loop reads CATSPGGTGWNSPLHF. CDR3 DNA sequence: TGTGCCACCAGCCCTGGGGGGACAGGGTGGAATTCACCCCTCCACTTT.

The chain couples TRBV28 to TRBJ2-2; 7 bases align to TRBD2. Germline V gene sequence: CDR1 MDHEN, CDR2 SYDVKM. The CDR3 runs 14 residues. V lost 5 bases, J lost 6 bases, and 6 bases stayed unmatched. The CDR3 bases are TGTGCCAGCAGTCTAGAGGGAGGGGCCGGGGAGCTGTTTTTT. Amino acids: CASSLEGGAGELFF.

This sequence joins TRBV2 and TRBJ2-3; TRBD2 matches 8 bases. The V gene end was trimmed by 11 bases and the J gene end by 6 bases; junction bases not matched to a gene: 19. The CDR3 is 16 amino acids. Germline loops: CDR1 SNHLY, CDR2 FYNNEI. The CDR3, as DNA: TGTGCCGGACCGGGAGGGAAGCGGGAGTCTGACGATACGCAGTATTTT. Translated, it gives CAGPGGKRESDDTQYF. Combining the CDR3 with reference TRBV2 and TRBJ2-3 gives the whole variable domain EPEVTQTPSHQVTQMGQEVILRCVPISNHLYFYWYRQILGQKVEFLVSFYNNEISEKSEIFDDQFSVERPDGSNFTLKIRSTKLEDSAMYFCAGPGGKRESDDTQYFGPGTRLTVL.

The chain is built from TRBV27 and TRBJ2-1; TRBD1 matches 9 bases. Germline trimming cut 5 bases from V and 4 bases from J; bases unmatched to any gene: 6. The CDR3 is 15 residues long. CDR1 and CDR2 (germline): MNHEY, SMNVEV (reference sequence). The CDR3 DNA reads as TGTGCCAGCAGTACACCCGGGACAGGGTACAATGAGCAGTTCTTC. This translates into CASSTPGTGYNEQFF.

This clone came up once. The J gene is TRBJ1-3, the V gene TRBV5-4; weak D call: TRBD1 (6 bases). The CDR3 has 15 residues. V was cut by 4 bases and J by 0 bases, with 11 bases left in between. Germline CDR1 reads SGHNT; CDR2 reads YYREEE (reference sequence). As DNA, the CDR3 is TGTGCCAGCAGCCCGCTGGACAGCTCTGGAAACACCATATATTTT. Its protein product is CASSPLDSSGNTIYF.

The chain joins TRBV28 to TRBJ1-1; perhaps TRBD1 as D (6 bases). The CDR3 contains 12 residues. Germline V lookup: CDR1 MDHEN, CDR2 SYDVKM. Between the trimmed V and J ends, which lost 7 bases and 11 bases, there was a span of 17 bases. This CDR3 reads CASNNRALRAFF. CDR3 bases: TGTGCCAGCAACAACAGGGCTCTTCGGGCTTTCTTT.

The chain carries TRBV11-3 and TRBJ2-1; no clear D. CDR3 size: 13 residues. V gave up 6 bases and J gave up 5 bases, with 11 bases separating them. Per germline, CDR1 SGHNT and CDR2 YENEEA. The chain's CDR3 is CASSRLLDNEQFF. CDR3 nucleotide sequence: TGTGCCAGCAGTAGATTACTGGACAATGAGCAGTTCTTC.

The CDR3 nucleotides read TGTGCCAGCAGCAGGACAGGGGGCGCGGGCTATGGCTACACCTTC. It specifies CASSRTGGAGYGYTF. V is TRBV7-2 and J is TRBJ1-2; 11 nucleotides line up with TRBD1. The CDR3 extends over 15 amino acids. J was trimmed by 4 bases and V by 5 bases; bases with no gene match: 6. CDR1 and CDR2 from the germline V gene are SGHTA and FQGNSA.

The rearrangement joins TRBV5-1 to TRBJ2-1, with TRBD2 matching 9 bases. Germline trimming cut 5 bases from V and 10 bases from J; bases unmatched to any gene: 16. This CDR3 region has 16 residues. The germline CDR1 and CDR2 sequences are SGHRS and YFSETQ. CDR3 DNA sequence: TGCGCCAGCAGTAGTCTGGCGGGAGGGCCGCCTAACGAGCAGTTCTTC. Translation gives CASSSLAGGPPNEQFF.

The chain joins TRBV5-4 to TRBJ2-5; 8 bases map to TRBD2. V trimming: 3 bases; J trimming: 5 bases; junction bases outside the gene matches: 6. Per germline, CDR1 SGHNT and CDR2 YYREEE (reference sequence). The CDR3 has 14 amino acids. This CDR3 reads CASSSWTSRETQYF. In DNA form, the CDR3 reads TGTGCCAGCAGCTCATGGACTAGCCGGGAGACCCAGTACTTC.

The V call is TRBV29-1, the J call TRBJ1-2; unclear D gene. V lost 6 bases to trimming and J lost 4 bases, with 18 bases between them. This CDR3 has 14 amino acids. Germline assignment: CDR1 SQVTM and CDR2 ANQGSEA. The DNA of the CDR3 is TGCAGCGTCACCGACCGGGGTTCAACCTATGGCTACACCTTC. Translated, it gives CSVTDRGSTYGYTF.

J is TRBJ1-2 and V is TRBV5-6; 9 positions agree with TRBD1. CDR1 and CDR2 (germline): SGHDT, YYEEEE. The J segment lost 4 bases and the V segment lost 4 bases, leaving 14 bases of the junction unmatched. The CDR3 is 17 residues long. CDR3 in amino acids: CASSLPRYGQGSYGYTF. CDR3 in DNA: TGTGCCAGCAGCCTCCCCCGGTACGGACAGGGGTCCTATGGCTACACCTTC. Full variable domain (rest looked up from reference TRBV5-6 and TRBJ1-2): DAGVTQSPTHLIKTRGQQVTLRCSPKSGHDTVSWYQQALGQGPQFIFQYYEEEERQRGNFPDRFSGHQFPNYSSELNVNALLLGDSALYLCASSLPRYGQGSYGYTFGSGTRLTVV.

V is TRBV19 and J is TRBJ2-2; 8 bases match TRBD2. This CDR3 contains 14 residues. Trimming at V came to 3 bases and at J to 6 bases, leaving 3 bases not matched to a gene. Germline V gene sequence: CDR1 LNHDA, CDR2 SQIVND (reference sequence). The CDR3: CASSIGLAPGELFF. CDR3 DNA sequence: TGTGCCAGTAGTATTGGACTAGCCCCCGGGGAGCTGTTTTTT.

The rearrangement uses TRBV6-5 and TRBJ1-1, with TRBD1 matching 11 bases. With V trimmed by 8 bases and J by 3 bases, 2 bases remained unmatched. The CDR3 loop spans 13 amino acids. CDR1 MNHEY and CDR2 SVGAGI come from the germline V gene. DNA of the CDR3: TGTGCCAGCGGGGACAGGGGGTACACTGAAGCTTTCTTT. Amino acids: CASGDRGYTEAFF.

The rearrangement uses TRBV28 and TRBJ2-4, with D possibly being TRBD1 (6 bases). From germline, CDR1 is MDHEN and CDR2 SYDVKM. V was trimmed by 10 bases and J by 0 bases, leaving 13 bases between them. This CDR3 region has 14 residues. The CDR3 DNA reads as TGTGCCACAAGTGGGGGCCCAGCCAAAAACATTCAGTACTTC. It encodes CATSGGPAKNIQYF.

V is TRBV4-1 and J is TRBJ2-1; 9 bases map to TRBD2. Germline V gene data show CDR1 as MGHRA and CDR2 as YSYEKL. J lost 8 bases, V lost 7 bases, and 24 bases had no gene match. The CDR3 has 19 amino acids. This chain's CDR3 is CASMLNWAGGPVRTDEQFF. CDR3 coding DNA: TGCGCCAGCATGTTAAATTGGGCGGGAGGGCCGGTCCGGACCGATGAGCAGTTCTTC.

This chain joins TRBV28 and TRBJ1-3; 7 bases agree with TRBD1. CDR1 and CDR2 (germline): MDHEN, SYDVKM. The CDR3 spans 14 residues. Losses at the gene ends were 7 bases for V and 2 bases for J; bases not matched to a gene: 5. CDR3 in DNA: TGTGCCAGCATCCTCGACAGGGCTGGAAACACCATATATTTT. It translates to CASILDRAGNTIYF.

The chain joins TRBV3-1 (or the pseudogene TRBV3-2) to TRBJ1-1, with D unclear. Trimming pared 0 bases from V and 6 bases from J, leaving 5 bases between. This CDR3 region has 12 residues. The germline V gene has CDR1 LGHDT and CDR2 YNNKEL (reference sequence). In DNA, the CDR3 is TGTGCCAGCAGCCAAGACTTCGCTGAAGCTTTCTTT. It specifies CASSQDFAEAFF.

This clone was seen only once. The genes are TRBV12-3 or TRBV12-4 and TRBJ1-2; TRBD1 matches at 7 bases. There are 12 residues in the CDR3. The junction had 1 base not matched to a gene; V was cut back by 3 bases and J by 6 bases. CDR3 sequence (DNA): TGTGCCAGCAGTTTTACAGGGGATGGCTACACCTTC. Its translation is CASSFTGDGYTF.

This chain joins TRBV19 and TRBJ1-3; D is uncertain. The germline V gene has CDR1 LNHDA and CDR2 SQIVND (reference sequence). V lost 9 bases and J lost 0, with 18 bases in between. The CDR3 runs 16 residues. The CDR3 DNA reads as TGTGCCAGCCTCCCCGGCCCTGCGGTCTCTGGAAACACCATATATTTT. Residues: CASLPGPAVSGNTIYF.